This entry lists 4 T cell receptor beta chains sequenced from one sample in a study of blood T cell repertoires in COVID-19. Here immunoSEQ multiplex PCR was the method, and the copy in TCRdb shows in-frame clones only, minus some. The data hold 250,000 or so clones, with about 88% observed a single time. Sequencing was performed on peripheral blood. These receptors all stem from a woman in her 40s who had recovered from COVID-19.

This rearrangement joins TRBV7-8 to TRBJ2-3, with 8 bases lining up with TRBD1. Trimming cost V 2 bases and J 0 bases; bases outside gene matches: 13. The germline CDR1 and CDR2 sequences are SGHVS and FQNEAQ. The CDR3 consists of 19 residues. CDR3 residues: CASSLFWIQGAISTDTQYF. The CDR3 bases are TGTGCCAGCAGCTTATTTTGGATCCAGGGGGCGATTAGCACAGATACGCAGTATTTT.

The J gene is TRBJ2-7, the V gene TRBV4-1; 9 nucleotides match TRBD2. CDR1 and CDR2 (germline): MGHRA, YSYEKL. This CDR3 is built from 14 residues. V trimming: 1 base; J trimming: 3 bases; junction bases outside the gene matches: 1. In nucleotides, the CDR3 is TGCGCCAGCAGCCAAGCTAGCGGGATCTACGAGCAGTACTTC. This sequence encodes CASSQASGIYEQYF.

This chain links TRBV14 with TRBJ2-1; 9 bases are a match to TRBD2. V trimming: 4 bases; J trimming: 8 bases; junction bases outside the gene matches: 12. The CDR3 is made up of 16 amino acids. Per the germline V gene, CDR1 is SGHDN and CDR2 is FVKESK. The CDR3 coding sequence is TGTGCCAGCAGCCGCGCTGTTAGCGGGGGTTTGTATGAGCAGTTCTTC. Amino acid sequence: CASSRAVSGGLYEQFF.

V is TRBV14 and J is TRBJ1-4, with D uncertain. The CDR3 is 12 residues long. The V end lost 1 base, the J end lost 8 bases, and 5 bases lay between the germline ends. In germline, CDR1 is SGHDN, CDR2 FVKESK. The chain's CDR3 is CASSQGGEKLFF. Written as DNA, the CDR3 is TGTGCCAGCAGCCAAGGAGGGGAAAAACTGTTTTTT.